This T cell receptor (beta chain) is drawn from a study of T cell responses to AZD1222 COVID-19 vaccine. Notes on the study in general: AZD1222 recipients seropositive at baseline numbered only five or six. Repertoire collection took place solely once the T cell response had peaked. Most donors were white British and more were female, and clonal diversity was possibly underestimated. Spike-wide coverage was observed for vaccine-associated CD4 TCRs, with dominant responses at 160-218 and 743-854.

This table comes from immunoSEQ multiplex PCR, and its TCRdb copy is limited to in-frame clones, with some not included. The data show fewer than 200,000 clones, 80% to 90% seen once. With regard to this clone: What it binds is not known.

From germline, CDR1 is MNHEY and CDR2 SMNVEV (reference sequence). The ends lost 5 bases at V and 2 bases at J; junction bases unmatched: 2. The CDR3 length is 14 residues. The chain combines TRBV27 with TRBJ2-7, with 11 bases lining up with TRBD2. This clonotype was sampled from an adult in good health. The sequencing here drew on peripheral blood, taken on day 0 of AZD1222 vaccination. The CDR3 DNA is TGTGCCAGCAGTGTTAGCGGGGGGGCCTACGAGCAGTACTTC. It encodes CASSVSGGAYEQYF.